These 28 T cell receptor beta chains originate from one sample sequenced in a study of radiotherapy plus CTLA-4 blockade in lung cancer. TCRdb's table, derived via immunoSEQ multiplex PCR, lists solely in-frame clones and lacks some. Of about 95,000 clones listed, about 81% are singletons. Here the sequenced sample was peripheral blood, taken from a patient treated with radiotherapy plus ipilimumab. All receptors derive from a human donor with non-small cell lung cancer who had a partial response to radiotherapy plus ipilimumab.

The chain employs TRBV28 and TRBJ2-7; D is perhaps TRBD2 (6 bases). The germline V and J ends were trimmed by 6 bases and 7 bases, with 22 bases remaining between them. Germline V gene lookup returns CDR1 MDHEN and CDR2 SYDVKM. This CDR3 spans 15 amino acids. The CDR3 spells CASRLRSGLPGEQYF. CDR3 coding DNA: TGTGCCAGCAGGTTGCGATCGGGACTCCCGGGGGAGCAGTACTTC.

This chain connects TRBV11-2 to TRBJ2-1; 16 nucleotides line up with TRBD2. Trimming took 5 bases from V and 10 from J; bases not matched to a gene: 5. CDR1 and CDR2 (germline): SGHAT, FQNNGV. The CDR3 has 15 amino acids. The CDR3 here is CASSQGGLAGGEQFF. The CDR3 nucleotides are TGTGCCAGCAGCCAAGGGGGACTAGCGGGAGGGGAGCAGTTCTTC.

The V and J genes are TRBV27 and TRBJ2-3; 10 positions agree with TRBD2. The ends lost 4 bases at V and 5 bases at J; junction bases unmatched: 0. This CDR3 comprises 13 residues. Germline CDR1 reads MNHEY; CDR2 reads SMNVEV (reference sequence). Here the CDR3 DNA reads TGTGCCAGCAGTTGGACTAGCGGAGATACGCAGTATTTT. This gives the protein CASSWTSGDTQYF.

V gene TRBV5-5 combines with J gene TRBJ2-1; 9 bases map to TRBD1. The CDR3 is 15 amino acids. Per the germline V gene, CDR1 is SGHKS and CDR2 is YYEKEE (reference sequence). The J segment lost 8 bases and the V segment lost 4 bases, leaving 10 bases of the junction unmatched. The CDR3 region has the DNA TGTGCCAGCAGCATCTCCGGGACAGGGATATATGAGCAGTTCTTC. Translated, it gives CASSISGTGIYEQFF.

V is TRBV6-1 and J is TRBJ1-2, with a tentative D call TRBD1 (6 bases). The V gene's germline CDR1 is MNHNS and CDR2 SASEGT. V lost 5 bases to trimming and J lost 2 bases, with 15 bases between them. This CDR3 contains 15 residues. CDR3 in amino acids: CASSPIGTQNYGYTF. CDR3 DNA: TGTGCCAGCAGTCCGATCGGGACACAAAACTATGGCTACACCTTC.

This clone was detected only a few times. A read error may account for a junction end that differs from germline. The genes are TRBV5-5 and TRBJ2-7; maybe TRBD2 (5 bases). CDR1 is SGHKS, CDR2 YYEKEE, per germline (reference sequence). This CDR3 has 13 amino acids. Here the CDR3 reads CASCLDGTYEQYF. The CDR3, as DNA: TGTGCCAGCTGCTTGGACGGGACCTACGAGCAGTACTTC.

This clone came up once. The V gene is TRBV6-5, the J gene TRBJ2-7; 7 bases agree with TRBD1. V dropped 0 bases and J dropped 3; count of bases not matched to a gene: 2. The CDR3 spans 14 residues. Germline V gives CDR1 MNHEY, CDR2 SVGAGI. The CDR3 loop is CASSYSRQGYEQYF. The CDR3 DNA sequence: TGTGCCAGCAGTTACTCGCGACAGGGCTACGAGCAGTACTTC.

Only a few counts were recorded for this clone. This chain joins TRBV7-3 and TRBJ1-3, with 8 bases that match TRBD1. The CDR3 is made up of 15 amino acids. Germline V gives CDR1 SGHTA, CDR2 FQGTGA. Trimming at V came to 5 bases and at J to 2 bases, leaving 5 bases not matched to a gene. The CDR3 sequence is CASSPGRGPGNTIYF. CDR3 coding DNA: TGTGCCAGCAGCCCCGGCAGGGGGCCTGGAAACACCATATATTTT.

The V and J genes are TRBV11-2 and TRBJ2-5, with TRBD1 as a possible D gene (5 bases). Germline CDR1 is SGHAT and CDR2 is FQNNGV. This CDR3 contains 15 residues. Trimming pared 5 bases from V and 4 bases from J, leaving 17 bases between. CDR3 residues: CASSAGAAGRETQYF. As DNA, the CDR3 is TGTGCCAGCAGCGCTGGGGCAGCCGGCAGAGAGACCCAGTACTTC.

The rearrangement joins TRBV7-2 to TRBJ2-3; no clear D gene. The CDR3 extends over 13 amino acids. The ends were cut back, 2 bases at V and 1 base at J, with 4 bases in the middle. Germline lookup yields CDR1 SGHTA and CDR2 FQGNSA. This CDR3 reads CASSLSGTDTQYF. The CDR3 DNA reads TGTGCCAGCAGCTTATCCGGCACAGATACGCAGTATTTT.

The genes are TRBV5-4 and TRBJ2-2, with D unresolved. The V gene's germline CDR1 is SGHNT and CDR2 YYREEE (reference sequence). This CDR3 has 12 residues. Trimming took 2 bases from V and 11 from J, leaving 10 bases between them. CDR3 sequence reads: CASSLVTQELFF. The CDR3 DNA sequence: TGTGCCAGCAGCTTAGTCACTCAAGAGCTGTTTTTT. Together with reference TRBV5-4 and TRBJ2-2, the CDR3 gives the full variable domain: ETGVTQSPTHLIKTRGQQVTLRCSSQSGHNTVSWYQQALGQGPQFIFQYYREEENGRGNFPPRFSGLQFPNYSSELNVNALELDDSALYLCASSLVTQELFFGEGSRLTVL.

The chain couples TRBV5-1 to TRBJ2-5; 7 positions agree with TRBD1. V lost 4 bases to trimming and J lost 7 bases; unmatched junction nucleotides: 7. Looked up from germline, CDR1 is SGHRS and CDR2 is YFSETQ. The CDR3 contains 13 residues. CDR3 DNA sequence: TGCGCCAGCAGCACCGGACAGGCTGGGACCCAGTACTTC. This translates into CASSTGQAGTQYF.

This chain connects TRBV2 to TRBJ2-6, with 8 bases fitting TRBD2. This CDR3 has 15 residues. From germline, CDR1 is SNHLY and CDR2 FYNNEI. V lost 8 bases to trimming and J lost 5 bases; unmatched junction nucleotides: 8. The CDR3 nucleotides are TGTGCCAGCCAAACTAGCGGAAACCGGGCCAACGTCCTGACTTTC. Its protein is CASQTSGNRANVLTF.

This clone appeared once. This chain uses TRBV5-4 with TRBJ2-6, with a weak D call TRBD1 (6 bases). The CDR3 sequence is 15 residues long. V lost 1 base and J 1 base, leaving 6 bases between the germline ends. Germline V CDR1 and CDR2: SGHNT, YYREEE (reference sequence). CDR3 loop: CASSLQGSGANVLTF. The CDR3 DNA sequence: TGTGCCAGCAGCTTGCAGGGGTCTGGGGCCAACGTCCTGACTTTC.

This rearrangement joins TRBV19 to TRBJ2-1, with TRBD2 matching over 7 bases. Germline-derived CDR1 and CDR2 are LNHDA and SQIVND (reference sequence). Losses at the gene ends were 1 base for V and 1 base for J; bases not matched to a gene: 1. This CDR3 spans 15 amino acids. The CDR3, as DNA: TGTGCCAGTAGTATAGCTAGCGGATCCTACAATGAGCAGTTCTTC. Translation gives CASSIASGSYNEQFF.

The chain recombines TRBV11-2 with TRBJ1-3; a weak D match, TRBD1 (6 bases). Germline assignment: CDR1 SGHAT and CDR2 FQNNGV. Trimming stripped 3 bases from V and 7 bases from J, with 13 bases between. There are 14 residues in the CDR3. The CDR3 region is CASSLSGRGNTIYF. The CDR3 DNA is TGTGCCAGCAGCTTGAGTGGAAGGGGGAACACCATATATTTT.

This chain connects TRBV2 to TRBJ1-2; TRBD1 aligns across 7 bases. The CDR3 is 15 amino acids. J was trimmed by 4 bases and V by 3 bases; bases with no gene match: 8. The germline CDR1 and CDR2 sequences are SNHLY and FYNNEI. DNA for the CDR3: TGTGCCAGCAGTGAGGATAGGGGGCACGCCTATGGCTACACCTTC. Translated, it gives CASSEDRGHAYGYTF. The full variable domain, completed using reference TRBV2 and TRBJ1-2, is EPEVTQTPSHQVTQMGQEVILRCVPISNHLYFYWYRQILGQKVEFLVSFYNNEISEKSEIFDDQFSVERPDGSNFTLKIRSTKLEDSAMYFCASSEDRGHAYGYTFGSGTRLTVV.

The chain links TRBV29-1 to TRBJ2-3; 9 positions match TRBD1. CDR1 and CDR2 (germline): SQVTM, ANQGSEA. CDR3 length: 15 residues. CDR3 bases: TGCACCCCCCCGGGACAGGGAAGAACATTAGATACGCAGTATTTT. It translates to CTPPGQGRTLDTQYF.

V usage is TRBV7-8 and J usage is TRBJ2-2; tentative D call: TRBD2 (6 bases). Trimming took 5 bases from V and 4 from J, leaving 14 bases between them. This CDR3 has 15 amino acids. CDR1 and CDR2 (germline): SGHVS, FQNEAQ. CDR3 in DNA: TGTGCCAGCAGCACCGGAGGGGTACCCACCGGGGAGCTGTTTTTT. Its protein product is CASSTGGVPTGELFF.

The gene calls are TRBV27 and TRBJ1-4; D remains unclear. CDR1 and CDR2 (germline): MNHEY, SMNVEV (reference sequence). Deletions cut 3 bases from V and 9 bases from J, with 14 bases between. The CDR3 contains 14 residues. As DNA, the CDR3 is TGTGCCAGCAGTTTGAGGAGGGAGACGAAAAAACTGTTTTTT. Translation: CASSLRRETKKLFF.

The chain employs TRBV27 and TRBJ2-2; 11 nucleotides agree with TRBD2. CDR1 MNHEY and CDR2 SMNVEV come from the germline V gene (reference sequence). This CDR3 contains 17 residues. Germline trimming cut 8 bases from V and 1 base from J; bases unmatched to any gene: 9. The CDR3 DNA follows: TGTGCCAGCGGGACTAGCGGCAACCTCAGGAACACCGGGGAGCTGTTTTTT. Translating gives CASGTSGNLRNTGELFF.

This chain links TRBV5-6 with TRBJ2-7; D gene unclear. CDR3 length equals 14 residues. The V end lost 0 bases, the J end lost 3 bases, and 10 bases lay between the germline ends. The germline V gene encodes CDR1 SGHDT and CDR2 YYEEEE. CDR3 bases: TGTGCCAGCAGCTTGGGGAGCCAGCTCTACGAGCAGTACTTC. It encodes CASSLGSQLYEQYF. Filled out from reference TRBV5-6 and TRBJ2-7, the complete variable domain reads DAGVTQSPTHLIKTRGQQVTLRCSPKSGHDTVSWYQQALGQGPQFIFQYYEEEERQRGNFPDRFSGHQFPNYSSELNVNALLLGDSALYLCASSLGSQLYEQYFGPGTRLTVT.

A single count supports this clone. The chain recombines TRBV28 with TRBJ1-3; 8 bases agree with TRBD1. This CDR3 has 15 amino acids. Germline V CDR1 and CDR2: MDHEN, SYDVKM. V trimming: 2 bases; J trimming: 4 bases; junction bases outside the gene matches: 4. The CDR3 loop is CASSLKRTGGNTIYF. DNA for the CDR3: TGTGCCAGCAGTTTAAAGAGGACAGGGGGAAACACCATATATTTT.

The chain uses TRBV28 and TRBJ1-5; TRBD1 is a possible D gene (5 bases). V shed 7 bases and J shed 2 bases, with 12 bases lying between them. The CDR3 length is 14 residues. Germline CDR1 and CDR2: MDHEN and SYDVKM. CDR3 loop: CASILTQGNQPQHF. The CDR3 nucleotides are TGTGCCAGCATTCTGACACAGGGCAATCAGCCCCAGCATTTT.

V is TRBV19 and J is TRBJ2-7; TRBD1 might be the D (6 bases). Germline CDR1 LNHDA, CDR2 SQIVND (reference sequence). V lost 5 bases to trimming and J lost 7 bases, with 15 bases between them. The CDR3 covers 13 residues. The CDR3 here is CASSGGQLVEQYF. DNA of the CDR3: TGTGCCAGTAGTGGGGGACAACTAGTGGAGCAGTACTTC.

The CDR3 region is CASSLGTTGTGELFF. In nucleotides, the CDR3 is TGTGCCAGCAGCTTAGGGACTACCGGGACCGGGGAGCTGTTTTTT. The chain links TRBV11-2 to TRBJ2-2, with D perhaps TRBD2 (6 bases). CDR1 is SGHAT, CDR2 FQNNGV, per germline. V was clipped by 1 base and J by 5 bases, with 11 bases between them. This CDR3 is built from 15 residues.

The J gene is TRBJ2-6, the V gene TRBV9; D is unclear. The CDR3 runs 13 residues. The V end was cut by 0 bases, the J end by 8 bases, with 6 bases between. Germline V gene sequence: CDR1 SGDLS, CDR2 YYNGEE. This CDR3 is CASSVADTNVLTF. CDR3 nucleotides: TGTGCCAGCAGCGTAGCAGATACCAACGTCCTGACTTTC. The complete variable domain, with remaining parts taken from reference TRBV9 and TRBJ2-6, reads DSGVTQTPKHLITATGQRVTLRCSPRSGDLSVYWYQQSLDQGLQFLIQYYNGEERAKGNILERFSAQQFPDLHSELNLSSLELGDSALYFCASSVADTNVLTFGAGSRLTVL.

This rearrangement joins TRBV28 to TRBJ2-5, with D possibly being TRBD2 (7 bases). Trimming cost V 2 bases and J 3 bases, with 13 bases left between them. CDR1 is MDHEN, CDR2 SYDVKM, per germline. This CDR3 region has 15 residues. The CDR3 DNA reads TGTGCCAGCAGTTTACCGGGGGGCGGGGAAGAGACCCAGTACTTC. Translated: CASSLPGGGEETQYF.